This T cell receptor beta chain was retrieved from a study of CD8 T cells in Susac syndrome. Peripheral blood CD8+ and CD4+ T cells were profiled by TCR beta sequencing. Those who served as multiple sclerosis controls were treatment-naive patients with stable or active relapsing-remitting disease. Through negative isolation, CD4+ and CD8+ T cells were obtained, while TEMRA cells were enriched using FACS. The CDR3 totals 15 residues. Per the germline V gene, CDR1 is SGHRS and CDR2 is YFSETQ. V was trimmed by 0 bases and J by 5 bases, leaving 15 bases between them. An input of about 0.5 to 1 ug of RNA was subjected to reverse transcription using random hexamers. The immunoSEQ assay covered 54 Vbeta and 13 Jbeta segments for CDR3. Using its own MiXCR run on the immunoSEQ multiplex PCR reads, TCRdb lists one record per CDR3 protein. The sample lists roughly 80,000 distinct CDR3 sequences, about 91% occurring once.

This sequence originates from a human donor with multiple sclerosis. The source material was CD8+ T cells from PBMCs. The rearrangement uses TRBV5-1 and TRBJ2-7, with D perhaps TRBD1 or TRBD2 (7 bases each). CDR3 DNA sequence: TGCGCCAGCAGCTTGGAGGGAGGGGGCTTCGACGAGCAGTACTTC. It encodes CASSLEGGGFDEQYF. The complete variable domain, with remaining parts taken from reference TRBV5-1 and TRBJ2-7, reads KAGVTQTPRYLIKTRGQQVTLSCSPISGHRSVSWYQQTPGQGLQFLFEYFSETQRNKGNFPGRFSGRQFSNSRSEMNVSTLELGDSALYLCASSLEGGGFDEQYFGPGTRLTVT.